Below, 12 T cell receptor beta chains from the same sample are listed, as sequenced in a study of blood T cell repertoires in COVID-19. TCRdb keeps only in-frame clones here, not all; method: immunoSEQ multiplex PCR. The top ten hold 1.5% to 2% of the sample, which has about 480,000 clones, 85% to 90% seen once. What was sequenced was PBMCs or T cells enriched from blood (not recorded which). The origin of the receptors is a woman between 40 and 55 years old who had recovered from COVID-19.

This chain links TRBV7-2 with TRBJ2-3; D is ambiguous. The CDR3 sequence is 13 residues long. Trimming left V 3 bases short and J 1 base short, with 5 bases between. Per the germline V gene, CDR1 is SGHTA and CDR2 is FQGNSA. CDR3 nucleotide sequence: TGTGCCAGCAGCTTTACAGGCACAGATACGCAGTATTTT. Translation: CASSFTGTDTQYF.

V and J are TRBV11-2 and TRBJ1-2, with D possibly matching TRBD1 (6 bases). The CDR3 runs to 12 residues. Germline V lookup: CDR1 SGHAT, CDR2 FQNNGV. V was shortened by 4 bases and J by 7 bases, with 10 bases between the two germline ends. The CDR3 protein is CASSSQGVGYTF. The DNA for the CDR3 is TGTGCCAGCAGCTCACAGGGTGTTGGCTACACCTTC.

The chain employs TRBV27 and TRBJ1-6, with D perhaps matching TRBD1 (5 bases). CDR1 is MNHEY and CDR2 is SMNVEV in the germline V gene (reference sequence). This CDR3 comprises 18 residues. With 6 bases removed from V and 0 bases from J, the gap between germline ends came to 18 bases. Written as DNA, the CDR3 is TGTGCCAGCAGGAAACGGGGGGACGGGAGCTCCTATAATTCACCCCTCCACTTT. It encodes CASRKRGDGSSYNSPLHF.

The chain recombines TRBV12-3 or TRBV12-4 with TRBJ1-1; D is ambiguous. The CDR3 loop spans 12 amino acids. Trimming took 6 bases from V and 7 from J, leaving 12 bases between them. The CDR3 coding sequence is TGTGCCAGCAGACCAGAGGGTTATGAAGCTTTCTTT. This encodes CASRPEGYEAFF.

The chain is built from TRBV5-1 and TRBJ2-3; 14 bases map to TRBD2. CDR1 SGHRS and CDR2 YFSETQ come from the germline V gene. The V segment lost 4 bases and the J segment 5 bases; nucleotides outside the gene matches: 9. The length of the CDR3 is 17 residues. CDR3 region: CASSPPGLAGVIDTQYF. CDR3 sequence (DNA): TGCGCCAGCAGCCCGCCGGGACTAGCGGGAGTAATAGATACGCAGTATTTT.

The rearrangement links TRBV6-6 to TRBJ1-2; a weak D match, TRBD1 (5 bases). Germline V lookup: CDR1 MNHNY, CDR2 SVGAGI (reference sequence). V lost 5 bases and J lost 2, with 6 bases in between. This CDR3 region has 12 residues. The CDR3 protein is CASSDSNYGYTF. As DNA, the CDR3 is TGTGCCAGCAGTGACAGCAACTATGGCTACACCTTC.

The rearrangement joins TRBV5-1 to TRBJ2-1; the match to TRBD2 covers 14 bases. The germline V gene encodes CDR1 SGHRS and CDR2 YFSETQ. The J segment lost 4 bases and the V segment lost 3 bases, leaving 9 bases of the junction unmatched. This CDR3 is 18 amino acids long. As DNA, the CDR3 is TGCGCCAGCAGCTCAAAACCGGGACTAGCGGGAGAATACAATGAGCAGTTCTTC. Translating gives CASSSKPGLAGEYNEQFF.

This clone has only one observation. The DNA for the CDR3 is TGTGCCAGCAGTCCCGCAGGGGGACAACAGCCCCAGCATTTT. Protein: CASSPAGGQQPQHF. The genes are TRBV28 and TRBJ1-5; 7 positions agree with TRBD1. CDR3 length: 14 residues. The junction had 8 bases not matched to a gene; V was cut back by 5 bases and J by 7 bases. Germline V gives CDR1 MDHEN, CDR2 SYDVKM.

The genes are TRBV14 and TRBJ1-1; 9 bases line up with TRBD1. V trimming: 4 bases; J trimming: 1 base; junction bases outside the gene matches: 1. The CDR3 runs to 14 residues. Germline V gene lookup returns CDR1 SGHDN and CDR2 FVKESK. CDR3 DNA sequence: TGTGCCAGCAGCCTACAGGGGGCGAACACTGAAGCTTTCTTT. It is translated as CASSLQGANTEAFF.

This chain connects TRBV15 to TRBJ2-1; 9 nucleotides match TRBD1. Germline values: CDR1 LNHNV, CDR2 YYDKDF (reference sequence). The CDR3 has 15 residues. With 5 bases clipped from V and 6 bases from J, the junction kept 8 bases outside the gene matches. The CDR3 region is CATSLQGAISNEQFF. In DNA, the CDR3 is TGTGCCACCAGCTTACAGGGGGCAATCAGCAATGAGCAGTTCTTC.

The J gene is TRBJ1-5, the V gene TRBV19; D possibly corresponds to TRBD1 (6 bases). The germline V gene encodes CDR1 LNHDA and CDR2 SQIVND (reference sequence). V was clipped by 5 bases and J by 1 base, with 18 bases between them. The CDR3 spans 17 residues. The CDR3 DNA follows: TGTGCCAGTAGTTGGGATGCCGGGACAACCAGCAATCAGCCCCAGCATTTT. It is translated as CASSWDAGTTSNQPQHF.

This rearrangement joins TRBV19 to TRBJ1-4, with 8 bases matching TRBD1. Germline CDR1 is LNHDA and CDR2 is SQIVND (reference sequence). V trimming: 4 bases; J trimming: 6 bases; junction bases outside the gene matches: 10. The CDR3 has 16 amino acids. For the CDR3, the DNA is TGTGCCAGTAGTACCTATTCAGGGGGCGCGGATGAAAAACTGTTTTTT. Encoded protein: CASSTYSGGADEKLFF. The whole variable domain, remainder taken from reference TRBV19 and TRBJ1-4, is DGGITQSPKYLFRKEGQNVTLSCEQNLNHDAMYWYRQDPGQGLRLIYYSQIVNDFQKGDIAEGYSVSREKKESFPLTVTSAQKNPTAFYLCASSTYSGGADEKLFFGSGTQLSVL.